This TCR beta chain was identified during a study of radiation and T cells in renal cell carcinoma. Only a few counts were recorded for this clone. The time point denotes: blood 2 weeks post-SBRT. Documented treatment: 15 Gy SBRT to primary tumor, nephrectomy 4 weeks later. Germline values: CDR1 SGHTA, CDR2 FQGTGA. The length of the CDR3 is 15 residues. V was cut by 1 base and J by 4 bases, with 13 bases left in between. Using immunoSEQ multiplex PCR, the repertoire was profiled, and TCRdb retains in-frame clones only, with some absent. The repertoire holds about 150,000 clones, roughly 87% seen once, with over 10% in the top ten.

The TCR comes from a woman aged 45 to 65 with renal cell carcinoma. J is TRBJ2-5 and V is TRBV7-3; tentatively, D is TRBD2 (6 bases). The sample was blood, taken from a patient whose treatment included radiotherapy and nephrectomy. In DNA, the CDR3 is TGTGCCAGCAGCTTAATAGGCGGCGGGATAGAGACCCAGTACTTC. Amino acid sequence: CASSLIGGGIETQYF. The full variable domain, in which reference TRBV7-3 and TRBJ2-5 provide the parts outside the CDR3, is GAGVSQTPSNKVTEKGKYVELRCDPISGHTALYWYRQSLGQGPEFLIYFQGTGAADDSGLPNDRFFAVRPEGSVSTLKIQRTERGDSAVYLCASSLIGGGIETQYFGPGTRLLVL.